This passage covers 6 T cell receptor beta chains from one sample sequenced in a study of graft-versus-host responses after intestinal transplantation. Their antigens are not known. The repertoire was sequenced with immunoSEQ multiplex PCR; TCRdb's copy has only in-frame clones and lacks some. The profile shows 90,000 to 150,000 clones, roughly 96% of them singletons. This sample comprised unstimulated CD8+ T cells sorted from spleen or lymph node cells, obtained before intestinal transplant. Receptor source: a human donor who received an intestinal transplant.

The chain combines TRBV7-8 with TRBJ2-7; maybe TRBD2 (5 bases). Germline V lookup: CDR1 SGHVS, CDR2 FQNEAQ. Trimming removed 2 bases from V and 5 bases from J, with 13 bases in between. CDR3 size: 14 residues. CDR3 in amino acids: CASSLLRWGDEQYF. In DNA, the CDR3 is TGTGCCAGCAGCTTATTGAGGTGGGGAGACGAGCAGTACTTC.

Concerning this clone: The junction and the germline gene differ at one end; a read error may be behind it. This chain's CDR3 is CAGSRHYNEQFF. The CDR3 nucleotides read TGTGCCGGCAGCCGACACTACAATGAGCAGTTCTTC. V and J are TRBV11-2 and TRBJ2-1; the D is unclear. This CDR3 comprises 12 residues. The germline gives CDR1 SGHAT, CDR2 FQNNGV. The variable domain in full, with the rest retrieved from reference TRBV11-2 and TRBJ2-1, is EAGVAQSPRYKIIEKRQSVAFWCNPISGHATLYWYQQILGQGPKLLIQFQNNGVVDDSQLPKDRFSAERLKGVDSTLKIQPAKLEDSAVYLCAGSRHYNEQFFGPGTRLTVL.

V is TRBV5-1 and J is TRBJ2-1; tentative D call: TRBD2 (5 bases). The CDR3 extends over 15 amino acids. V gave up 0 bases and J gave up 4 bases, with 11 bases separating them. CDR1 and CDR2 (germline): SGHRS, YFSETQ. CDR3 sequence: CASSLVGGEYNEQFF. In DNA, the CDR3 is TGCGCCAGCAGCTTGGTAGGTGGGGAGTACAATGAGCAGTTCTTC.

The V gene is TRBV7-2, the J gene TRBJ2-3; 8 bases align to TRBD2. The length of the CDR3 is 17 residues. The V gene's germline CDR1 is SGHTA and CDR2 FQGNSA. V shed 5 bases, J shed 2 bases, and the junction held 12 bases outside the gene matches. The CDR3 loop is CASSPLFGRETTDTQYF. Written as DNA, the CDR3 is TGTGCCAGCAGCCCGCTTTTCGGGAGGGAGACCACAGATACGCAGTATTTT.

V usage is TRBV27 and J usage is TRBJ2-5; maybe TRBD2 (6 bases). Gene TRBJ2-7 matches the end of the DNA better, so the J call may be wrong. The CDR3 consists of 16 residues. From germline, CDR1 is MNHEY and CDR2 SMNVEV (reference sequence). This CDR3 is CASSLHSRLEDSEQYF. CDR3 DNA sequence: TGTGCCAGCAGCCTTCATAGTAGACTAGAAGACTCCGAGCAGTACTTC.

The V call is TRBV10-3, the J call TRBJ1-1; TRBD1 might be the D (5 bases). The CDR3 loop spans 18 amino acids. The germline CDR1 and CDR2 sequences are ENHRY and SYGVKD. Trimming took off 4 bases at V and 1 base at J, with 22 bases between the two ends. CDR3 coding DNA: TGTGCCATCAGTGTCCGGGGGACCCCCGGGATAAAGAACACTGAAGCTTTCTTT. This encodes CAISVRGTPGIKNTEAFF.